The entry that follows covers one T cell receptor (beta chain) sequence. Nashville, Tennessee was home to all donors, who were Caucasian adults. The sample comes from a study of shared clonotypes between healthy human individuals. From germline, CDR1 is SGHAT and CDR2 FQNNGV. V gave up 5 bases and J gave up 1 base; unmatched junction bases: 10. CDR3 size: 18 residues. Only in-frame clones appear in the TCRdb table, and some are missing; sequencing was by immunoSEQ multiplex PCR. The sample lists a few million clones, around nine tenths seen once, with roughly 0.15% in the top ten. The specimen sequenced was naive CD4+ T cells sorted from blood. The subset denotes: CD45RA+ positively selected. The chain combines TRBV11-2 with TRBJ2-6; TRBD1 aligns across 8 bases. The receptor's source is a man aged 18 to 29 in good health. As DNA, the CDR3 is TGTGCCAGCAGCAGACCCGGGACAGGCTCGTCTGGGGCCAACGTCCTGACTTTC. Its translation: CASSRPGTGSSGANVLTF. The whole variable domain, remainder taken from reference TRBV11-2 and TRBJ2-6, is EAGVAQSPRYKIIEKRQSVAFWCNPISGHATLYWYQQILGQGPKLLIQFQNNGVVDDSQLPKDRFSAERLKGVDSTLKIQPAKLEDSAVYLCASSRPGTGSSGANVLTFGAGSRLTVL.